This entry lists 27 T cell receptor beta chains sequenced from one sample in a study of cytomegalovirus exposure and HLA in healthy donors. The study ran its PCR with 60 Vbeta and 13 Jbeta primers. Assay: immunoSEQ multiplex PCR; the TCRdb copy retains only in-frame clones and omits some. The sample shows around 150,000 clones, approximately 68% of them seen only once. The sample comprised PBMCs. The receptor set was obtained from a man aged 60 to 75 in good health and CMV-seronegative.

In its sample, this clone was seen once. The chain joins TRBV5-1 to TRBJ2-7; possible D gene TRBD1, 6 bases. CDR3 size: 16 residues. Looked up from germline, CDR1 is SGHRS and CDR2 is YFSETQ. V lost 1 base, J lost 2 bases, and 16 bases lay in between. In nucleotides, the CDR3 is TGCGCCAGCAGCTTGAATCCGGGGACACCACCCTACGAGCAGTACTTC. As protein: CASSLNPGTPPYEQYF.

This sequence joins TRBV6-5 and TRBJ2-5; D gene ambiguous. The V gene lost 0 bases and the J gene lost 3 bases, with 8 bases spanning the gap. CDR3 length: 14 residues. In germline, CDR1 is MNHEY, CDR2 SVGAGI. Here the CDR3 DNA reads TGTGCCAGCAGTTACTCGGCAACCAAAGAGACCCAGTACTTC. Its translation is CASSYSATKETQYF.

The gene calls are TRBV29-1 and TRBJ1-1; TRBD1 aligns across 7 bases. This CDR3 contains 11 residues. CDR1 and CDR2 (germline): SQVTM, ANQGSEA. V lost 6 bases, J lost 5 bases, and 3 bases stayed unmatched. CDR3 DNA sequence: TGCAGCGTGGACAGGACAACTGAAGCTTTCTTT. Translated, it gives CSVDRTTEAFF.

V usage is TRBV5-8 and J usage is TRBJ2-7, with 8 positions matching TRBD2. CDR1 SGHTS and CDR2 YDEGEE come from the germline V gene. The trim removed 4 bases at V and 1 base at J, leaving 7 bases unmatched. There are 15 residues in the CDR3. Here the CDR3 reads CASSRSGTRSYEQYF. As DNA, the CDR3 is TGTGCCAGCAGCCGGTCCGGGACTAGGTCCTACGAGCAGTACTTC.

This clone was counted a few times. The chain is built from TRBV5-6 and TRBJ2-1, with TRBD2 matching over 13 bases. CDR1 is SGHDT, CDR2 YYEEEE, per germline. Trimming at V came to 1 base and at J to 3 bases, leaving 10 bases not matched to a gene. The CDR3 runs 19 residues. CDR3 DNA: TGTGCCAGCAGCTTGTCTCCGGGACTAGCGGGATCCCTCTACAATGAGCAGTTCTTC. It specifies CASSLSPGLAGSLYNEQFF. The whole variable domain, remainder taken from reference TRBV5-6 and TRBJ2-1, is DAGVTQSPTHLIKTRGQQVTLRCSPKSGHDTVSWYQQALGQGPQFIFQYYEEEERQRGNFPDRFSGHQFPNYSSELNVNALLLGDSALYLCASSLSPGLAGSLYNEQFFGPGTRLTVL.

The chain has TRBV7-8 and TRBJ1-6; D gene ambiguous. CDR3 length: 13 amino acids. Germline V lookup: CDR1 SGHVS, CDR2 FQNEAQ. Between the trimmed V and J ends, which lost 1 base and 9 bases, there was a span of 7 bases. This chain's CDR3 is CASSLDPSSPLHF. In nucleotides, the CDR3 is TGTGCCAGCAGCTTAGACCCCAGTTCACCCCTCCACTTT.

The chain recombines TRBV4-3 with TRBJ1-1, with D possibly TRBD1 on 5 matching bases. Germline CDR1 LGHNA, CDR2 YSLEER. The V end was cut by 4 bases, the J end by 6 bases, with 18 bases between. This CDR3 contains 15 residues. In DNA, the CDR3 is TGCGCCAGCAGCCTAGATGGGGCCCGAGGATCTGAAGCTTTCTTT. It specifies CASSLDGARGSEAFF.

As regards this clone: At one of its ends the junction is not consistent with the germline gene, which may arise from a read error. The CDR3 protein is CASSASREGEQFF. The CDR3, as DNA: TGTGCTAGCAGCGCTAGTCGAGAGGGCGAGCAGTTCTTC. This rearrangement joins TRBV7-7 to TRBJ2-1, with D perhaps matching TRBD2 (5 bases). The CDR3 contains 13 residues. Germline V lookup: CDR1 SSHAT, CDR2 FNYEAQ (reference sequence).

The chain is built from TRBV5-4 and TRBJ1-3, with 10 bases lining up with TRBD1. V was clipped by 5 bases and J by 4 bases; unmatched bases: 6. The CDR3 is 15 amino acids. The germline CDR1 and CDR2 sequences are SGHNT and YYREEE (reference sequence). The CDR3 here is CASRSGQGFGNTIYF. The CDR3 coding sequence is TGTGCCAGCAGGTCGGGACAGGGGTTCGGAAACACCATATATTTT.

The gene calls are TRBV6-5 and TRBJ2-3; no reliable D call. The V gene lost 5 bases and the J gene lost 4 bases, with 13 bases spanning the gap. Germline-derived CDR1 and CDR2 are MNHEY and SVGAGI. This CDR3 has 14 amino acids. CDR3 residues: CASSRRSFADTQYF. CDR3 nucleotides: TGTGCCAGCAGTAGAAGGAGTTTCGCAGATACGCAGTATTTT.

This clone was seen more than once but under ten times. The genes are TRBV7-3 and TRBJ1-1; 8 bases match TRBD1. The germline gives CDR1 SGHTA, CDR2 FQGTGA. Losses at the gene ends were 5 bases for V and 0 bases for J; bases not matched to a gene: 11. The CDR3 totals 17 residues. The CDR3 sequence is CASSPAGQVRMNTEAFF. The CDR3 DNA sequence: TGTGCCAGCAGCCCCGCGGGACAGGTGAGGATGAACACTGAAGCTTTCTTT.

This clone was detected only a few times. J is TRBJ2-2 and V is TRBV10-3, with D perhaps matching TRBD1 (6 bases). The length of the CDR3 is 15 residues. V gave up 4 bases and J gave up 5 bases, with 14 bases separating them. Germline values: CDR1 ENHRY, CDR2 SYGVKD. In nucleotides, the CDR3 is TGTGCCATCAGTGTGGACAGAGCGAGTACCGGGGAGCTGTTTTTT. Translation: CAISVDRASTGELFF.

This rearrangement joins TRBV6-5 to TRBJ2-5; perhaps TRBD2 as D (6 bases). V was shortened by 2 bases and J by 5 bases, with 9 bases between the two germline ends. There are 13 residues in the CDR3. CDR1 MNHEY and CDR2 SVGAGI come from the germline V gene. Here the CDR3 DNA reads TGTGCCAGCAGTTACAGGAGCGGGGAGACCCAGTACTTC. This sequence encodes CASSYRSGETQYF.

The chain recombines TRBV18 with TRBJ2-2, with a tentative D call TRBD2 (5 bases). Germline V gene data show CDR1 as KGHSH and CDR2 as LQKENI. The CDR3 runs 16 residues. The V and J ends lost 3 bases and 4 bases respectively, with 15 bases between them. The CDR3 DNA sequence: TGTGCCAGCTCACCGGGTCTGGGAGCAAGCACCGGGGAGCTGTTTTTT. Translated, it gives CASSPGLGASTGELFF.

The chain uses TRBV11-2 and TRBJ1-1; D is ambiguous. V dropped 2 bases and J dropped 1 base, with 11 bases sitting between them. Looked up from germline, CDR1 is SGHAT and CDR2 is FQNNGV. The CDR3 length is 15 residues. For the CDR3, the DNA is TGTGCCAGCAGCTTATTTCTGGGCTCGAACACTGAAGCTTTCTTT. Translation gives CASSLFLGSNTEAFF.

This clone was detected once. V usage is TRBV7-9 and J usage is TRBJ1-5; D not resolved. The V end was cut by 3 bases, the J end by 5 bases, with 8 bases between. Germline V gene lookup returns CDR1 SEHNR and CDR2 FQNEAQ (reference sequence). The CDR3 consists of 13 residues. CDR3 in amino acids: CASSFLQDQPQHF. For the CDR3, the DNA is TGTGCCAGCAGCTTTCTCCAGGATCAGCCCCAGCATTTT.

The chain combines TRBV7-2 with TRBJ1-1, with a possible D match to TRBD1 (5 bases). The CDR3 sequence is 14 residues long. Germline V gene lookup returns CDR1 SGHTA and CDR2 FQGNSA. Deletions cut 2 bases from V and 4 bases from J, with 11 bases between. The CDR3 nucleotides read TGTGCCAGCAGCTTATGGCAGGGAGGCACTGAAGCTTTCTTT. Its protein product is CASSLWQGGTEAFF.

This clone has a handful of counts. The CDR3 protein is CASSAQQGATNEKLFF. The DNA of the CDR3 is TGCGCCAGCAGCGCACAACAGGGGGCAACTAATGAAAAACTGTTTTTT. The genes are TRBV5-1 and TRBJ1-4, with 8 bases matching TRBD1. The CDR3 is 16 residues long. The ends lost 4 bases at V and 0 bases at J; junction bases unmatched: 5. Germline V gene lookup returns CDR1 SGHRS and CDR2 YFSETQ.

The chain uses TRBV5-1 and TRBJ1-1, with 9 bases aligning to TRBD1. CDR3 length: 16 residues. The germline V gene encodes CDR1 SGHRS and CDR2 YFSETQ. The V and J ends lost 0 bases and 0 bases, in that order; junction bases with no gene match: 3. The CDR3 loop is CASSLDGQGMNTEAFF. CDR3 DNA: TGCGCCAGCAGCTTGGACGGACAGGGGATGAACACTGAAGCTTTCTTT.

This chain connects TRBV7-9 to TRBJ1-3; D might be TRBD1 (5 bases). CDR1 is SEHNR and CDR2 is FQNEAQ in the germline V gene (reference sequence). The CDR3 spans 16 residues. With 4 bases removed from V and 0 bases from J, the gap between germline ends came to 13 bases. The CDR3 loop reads CASSYLIGDSGNTIYF. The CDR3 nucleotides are TGTGCCAGCAGCTATTTAATAGGGGACTCTGGAAACACCATATATTTT. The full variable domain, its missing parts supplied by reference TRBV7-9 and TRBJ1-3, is DTGVSQNPRHKITKRGQNVTFRCDPISEHNRLYWYRQTLGQGPEFLTYFQNEAQLEKSRLLSDRFSAERPKGSFSTLEIQRTEQGDSAMYLCASSYLIGDSGNTIYFGEGSWLTVV.

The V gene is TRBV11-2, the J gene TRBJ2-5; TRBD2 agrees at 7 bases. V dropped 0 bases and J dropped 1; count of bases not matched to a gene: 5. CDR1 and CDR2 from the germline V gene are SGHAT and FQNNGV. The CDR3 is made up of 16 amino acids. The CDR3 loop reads CASSLEIRGGQETQYF. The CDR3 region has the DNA TGTGCCAGCAGCTTAGAGATTCGCGGGGGCCAAGAGACCCAGTACTTC.

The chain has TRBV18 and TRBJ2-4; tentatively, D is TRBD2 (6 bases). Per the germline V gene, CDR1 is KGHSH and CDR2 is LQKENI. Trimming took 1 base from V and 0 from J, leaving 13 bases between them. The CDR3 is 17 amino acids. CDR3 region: CASSPLREEVAKNIQYF. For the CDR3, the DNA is TGTGCCAGCTCACCACTCAGGGAGGAGGTAGCCAAAAACATTCAGTACTTC.

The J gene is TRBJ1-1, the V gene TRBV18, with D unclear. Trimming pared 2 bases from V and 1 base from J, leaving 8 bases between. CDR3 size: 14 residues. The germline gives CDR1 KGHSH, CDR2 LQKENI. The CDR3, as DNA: TGTGCCAGCTCACCAAGCAGGTCGAACACTGAAGCTTTCTTT. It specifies CASSPSRSNTEAFF.

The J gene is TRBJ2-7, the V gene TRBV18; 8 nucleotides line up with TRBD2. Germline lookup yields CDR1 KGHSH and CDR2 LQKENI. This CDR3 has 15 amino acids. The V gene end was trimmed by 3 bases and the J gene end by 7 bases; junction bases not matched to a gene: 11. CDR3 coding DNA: TGTGCCAGCTCACCTAGGCGGGAGGCCGAGGGGGAGCAGTACTTC. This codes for CASSPRREAEGEQYF.

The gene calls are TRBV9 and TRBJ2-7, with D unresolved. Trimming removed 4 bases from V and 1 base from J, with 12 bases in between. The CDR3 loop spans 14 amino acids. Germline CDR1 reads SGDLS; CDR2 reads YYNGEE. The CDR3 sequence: CASSPSDSSYEQYF. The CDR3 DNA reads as TGTGCCAGCAGCCCCAGTGACTCTTCCTACGAGCAGTACTTC.

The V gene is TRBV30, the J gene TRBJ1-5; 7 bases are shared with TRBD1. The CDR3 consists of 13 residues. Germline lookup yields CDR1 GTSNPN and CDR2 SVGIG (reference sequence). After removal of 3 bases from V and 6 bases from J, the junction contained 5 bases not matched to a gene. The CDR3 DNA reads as TGTGCCTGGAGCCCAGGGGGTGGTCAGCCCCAGCATTTT. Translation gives CAWSPGGGQPQHF.

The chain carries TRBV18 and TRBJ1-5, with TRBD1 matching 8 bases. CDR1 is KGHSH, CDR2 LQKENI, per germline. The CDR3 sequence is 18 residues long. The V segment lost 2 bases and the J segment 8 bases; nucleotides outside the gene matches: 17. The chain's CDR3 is CASSPNPLSGQGLEPQHF. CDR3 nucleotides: TGTGCCAGCTCACCAAACCCTCTTTCCGGACAGGGTCTAGAGCCCCAGCATTTT.